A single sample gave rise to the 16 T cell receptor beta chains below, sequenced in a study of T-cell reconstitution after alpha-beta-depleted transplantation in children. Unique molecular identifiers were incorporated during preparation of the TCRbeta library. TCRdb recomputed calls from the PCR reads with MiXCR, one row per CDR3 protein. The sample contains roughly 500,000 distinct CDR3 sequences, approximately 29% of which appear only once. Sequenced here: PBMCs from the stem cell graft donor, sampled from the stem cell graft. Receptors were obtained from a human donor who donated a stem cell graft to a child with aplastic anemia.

The CDR3 is CASSPDTRDSKGGELFF. CDR3 bases: TGTGCCAGCAGTCCGGACACCCGGGACTCGAAAGGCGGGGAGCTGTTTTTT. V usage is TRBV12-3 or TRBV12-4 and J usage is TRBJ2-2, with a possible D match to TRBD2 (6 bases). This CDR3 has 17 amino acids. Trimming cost V 5 bases and J 7 bases, with 23 bases left between them.

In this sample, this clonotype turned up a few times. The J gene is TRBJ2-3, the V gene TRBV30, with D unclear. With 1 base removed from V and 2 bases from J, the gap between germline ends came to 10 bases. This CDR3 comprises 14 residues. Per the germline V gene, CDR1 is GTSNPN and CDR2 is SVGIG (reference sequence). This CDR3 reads CAWSATESTDTQYF. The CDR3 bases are TGTGCCTGGAGTGCTACCGAATCCACAGATACGCAGTATTTT.

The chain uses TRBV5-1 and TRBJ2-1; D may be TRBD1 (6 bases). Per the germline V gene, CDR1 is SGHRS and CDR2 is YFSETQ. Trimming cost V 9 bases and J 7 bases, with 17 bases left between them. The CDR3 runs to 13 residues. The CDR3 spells CATKSPRGNEQFF. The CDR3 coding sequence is TGCGCCACCAAAAGCCCCAGGGGAAATGAGCAGTTCTTC.

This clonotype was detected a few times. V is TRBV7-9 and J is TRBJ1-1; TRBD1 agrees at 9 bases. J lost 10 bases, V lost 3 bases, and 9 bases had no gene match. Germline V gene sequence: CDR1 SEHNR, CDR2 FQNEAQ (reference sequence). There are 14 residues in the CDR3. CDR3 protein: CASSFLPGQGGAFF. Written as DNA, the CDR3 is TGTGCCAGCAGCTTTTTACCGGGACAGGGTGGAGCTTTCTTT. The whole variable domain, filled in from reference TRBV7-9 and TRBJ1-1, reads DTGVSQNPRHKITKRGQNVTFRCDPISEHNRLYWYRQTLGQGPEFLTYFQNEAQLEKSRLLSDRFSAERPKGSFSTLEIQRTEQGDSAMYLCASSFLPGQGGAFFGQGTRLTVV.

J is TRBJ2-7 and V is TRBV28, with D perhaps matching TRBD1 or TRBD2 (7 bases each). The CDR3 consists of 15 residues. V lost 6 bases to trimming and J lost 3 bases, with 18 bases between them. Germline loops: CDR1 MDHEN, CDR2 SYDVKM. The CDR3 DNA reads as TGTGCCAGCAGACTTACAGGGGAGGGAATCTACGAGCAGTACTTC. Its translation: CASRLTGEGIYEQYF.

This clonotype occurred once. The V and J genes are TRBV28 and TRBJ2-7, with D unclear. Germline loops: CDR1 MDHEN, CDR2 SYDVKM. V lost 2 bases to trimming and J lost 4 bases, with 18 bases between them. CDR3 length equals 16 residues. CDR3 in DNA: TGTGCCAGCAGTTTAGGAGTGCCCTATTGGGGTTACGAGCAGTACTTC. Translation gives CASSLGVPYWGYEQYF.

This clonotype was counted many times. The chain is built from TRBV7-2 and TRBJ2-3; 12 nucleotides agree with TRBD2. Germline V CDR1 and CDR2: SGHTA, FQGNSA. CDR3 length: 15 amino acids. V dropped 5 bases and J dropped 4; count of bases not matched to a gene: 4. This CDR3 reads CASSRLAGAADTQYF. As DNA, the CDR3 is TGTGCCAGCAGCCGACTAGCGGGAGCAGCAGATACGCAGTATTTT.

CDR3 region: CASSLHAGAVNTEAFF. The CDR3 DNA reads TGTGCCAGCAGCTTGCACGCCGGGGCCGTGAACACTGAAGCTTTCTTT. The chain employs TRBV7-2 and TRBJ1-1, with D maybe TRBD1 (5 bases). This CDR3 spans 16 amino acids. Germline CDR1 SGHTA, CDR2 FQGNSA. Trimming stripped 3 bases from V and 0 bases from J, with 14 bases between.

The CDR3 sequence: CASSSEIEQYV. The DNA of the CDR3 is TGTGCCAGCAGCTCAGAGATAGAGCAGTACGTC. This chain uses TRBV7-9 with TRBJ2-7; D remains unclear. V dropped 4 bases and J dropped 7 bases, with 8 bases sitting between them. This CDR3 spans 11 amino acids. Germline lookup yields CDR1 SEHNR and CDR2 FQNEAQ (reference sequence).

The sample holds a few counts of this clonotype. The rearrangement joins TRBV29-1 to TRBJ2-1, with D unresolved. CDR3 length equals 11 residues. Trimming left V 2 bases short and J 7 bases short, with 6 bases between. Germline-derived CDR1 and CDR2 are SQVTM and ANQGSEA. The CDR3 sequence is CSVEQVNEQFF. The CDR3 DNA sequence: TGCAGCGTTGAACAGGTGAATGAGCAGTTCTTC.

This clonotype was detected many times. The CDR3 nucleotides are TGTGCCAGCAGCTTACAGGGCCACGGCTACACCTTC. Protein product: CASSLQGHGYTF. The chain is built from TRBV13 and TRBJ1-2, with a weak D call TRBD1 (5 bases). The CDR3 contains 12 residues. Germline V gene data show CDR1 as PRHDT and CDR2 as FYEKMQ (reference sequence). Between the trimmed V and J ends, which lost 2 bases and 8 bases, there was a span of 9 bases.

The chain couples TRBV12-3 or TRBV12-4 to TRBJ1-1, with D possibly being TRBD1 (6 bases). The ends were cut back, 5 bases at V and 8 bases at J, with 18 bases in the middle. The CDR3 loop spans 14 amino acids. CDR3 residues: CASSEQGGAGEAFF. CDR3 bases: TGTGCCAGCAGTGAGCAAGGGGGTGCCGGAGAAGCTTTCTTT.

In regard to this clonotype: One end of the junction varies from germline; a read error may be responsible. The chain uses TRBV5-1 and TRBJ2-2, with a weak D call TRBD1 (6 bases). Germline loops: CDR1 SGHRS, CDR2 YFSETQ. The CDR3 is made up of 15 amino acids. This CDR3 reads CASSLRTANTGELFF. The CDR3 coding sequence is TGTGCCAGCTCACTACGGACAGCGAACACCGGGGAGCTGTTTTTT.

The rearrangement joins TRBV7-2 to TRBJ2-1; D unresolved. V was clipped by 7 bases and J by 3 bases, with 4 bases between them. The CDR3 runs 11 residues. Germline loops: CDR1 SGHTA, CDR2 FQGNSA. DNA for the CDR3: TGTGCCAGCATCCACTACAATGAGCAGTTCTTC. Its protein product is CASIHYNEQFF.

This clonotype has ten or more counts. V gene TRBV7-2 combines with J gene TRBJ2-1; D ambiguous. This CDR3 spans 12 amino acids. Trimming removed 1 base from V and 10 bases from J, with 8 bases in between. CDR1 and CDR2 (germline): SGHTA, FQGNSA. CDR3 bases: TGTGCCAGCAGCTTAGGGTTGGGGGAGCAGTTCTTC. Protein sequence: CASSLGLGEQFF.

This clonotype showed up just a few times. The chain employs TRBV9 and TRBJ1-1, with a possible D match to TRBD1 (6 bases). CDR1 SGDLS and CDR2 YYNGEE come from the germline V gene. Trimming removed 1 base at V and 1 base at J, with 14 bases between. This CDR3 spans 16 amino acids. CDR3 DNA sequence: TGTGCCAGCAGCGTACACTCGGGGGCTGAGAACACTGAAGCTTTCTTT. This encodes CASSVHSGAENTEAFF.